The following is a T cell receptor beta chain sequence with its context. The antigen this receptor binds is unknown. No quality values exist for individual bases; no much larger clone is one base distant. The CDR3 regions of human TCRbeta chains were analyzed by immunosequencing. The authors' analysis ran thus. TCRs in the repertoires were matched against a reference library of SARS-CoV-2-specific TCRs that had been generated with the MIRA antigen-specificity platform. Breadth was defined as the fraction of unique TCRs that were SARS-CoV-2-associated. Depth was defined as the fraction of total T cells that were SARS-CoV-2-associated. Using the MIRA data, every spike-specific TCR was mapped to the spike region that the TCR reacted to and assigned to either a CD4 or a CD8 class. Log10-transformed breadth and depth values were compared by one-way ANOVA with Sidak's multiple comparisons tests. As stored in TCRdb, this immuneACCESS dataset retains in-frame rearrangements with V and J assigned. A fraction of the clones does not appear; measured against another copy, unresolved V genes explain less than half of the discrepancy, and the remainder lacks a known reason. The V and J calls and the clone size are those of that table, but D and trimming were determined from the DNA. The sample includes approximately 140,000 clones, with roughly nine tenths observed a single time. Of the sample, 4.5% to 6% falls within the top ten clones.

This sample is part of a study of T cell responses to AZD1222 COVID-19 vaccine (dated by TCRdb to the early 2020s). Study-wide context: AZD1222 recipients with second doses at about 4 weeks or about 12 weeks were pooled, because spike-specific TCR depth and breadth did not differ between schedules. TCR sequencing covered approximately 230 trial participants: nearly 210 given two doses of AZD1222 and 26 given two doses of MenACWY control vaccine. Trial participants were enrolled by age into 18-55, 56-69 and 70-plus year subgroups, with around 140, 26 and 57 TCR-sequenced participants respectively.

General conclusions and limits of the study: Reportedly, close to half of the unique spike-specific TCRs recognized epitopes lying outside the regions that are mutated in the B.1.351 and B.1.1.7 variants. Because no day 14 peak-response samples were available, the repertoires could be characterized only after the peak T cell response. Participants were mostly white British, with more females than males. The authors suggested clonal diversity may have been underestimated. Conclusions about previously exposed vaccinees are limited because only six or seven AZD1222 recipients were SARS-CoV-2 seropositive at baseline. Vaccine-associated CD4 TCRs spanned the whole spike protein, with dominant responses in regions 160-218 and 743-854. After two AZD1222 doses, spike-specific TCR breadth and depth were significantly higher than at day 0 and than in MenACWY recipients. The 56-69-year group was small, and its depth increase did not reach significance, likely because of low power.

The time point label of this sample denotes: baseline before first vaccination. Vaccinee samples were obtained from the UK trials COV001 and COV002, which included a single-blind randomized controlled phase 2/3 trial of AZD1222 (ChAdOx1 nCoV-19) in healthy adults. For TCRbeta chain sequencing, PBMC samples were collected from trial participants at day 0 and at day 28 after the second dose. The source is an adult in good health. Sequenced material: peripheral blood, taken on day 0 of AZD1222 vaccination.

Here the CDR3 is given as CASSSDPTIPNEKLFF. The DNA sequence follows: TGTGCCAGCAGTTCGGACCCGACTATCCCTAATGAAAAACTGTTTTTT. This sequence uses TRBV6-5 and TRBJ1-4; the D gene is not confidently resolved. The CDR3 runs 16 amino acids, cysteine and phenylalanine included. Of the read, only the CDR3 DNA is kept; its 48 bases are in frame from base 1. V loses 4 bases of germline sequence and J loses 3 bases, and the interval between the two ends is 15 bases. The germline V gene provides CDR1 MNHEY and CDR2 SVGAGI.